This T cell receptor beta chain originates from a study of long-term antiretroviral therapy in people with HIV. The CDR3 runs 15 residues. V lost 10 bases to trimming and J lost 0 bases, with 18 bases between them. Germline values: CDR1 LNHDA, CDR2 SQIVND (reference sequence). About this clone itself: Its antigen is undetermined.

This was the immunoSEQ v3.0 assay at survey level. Generated by immunoSEQ multiplex PCR, the TCRdb table keeps only in-frame clones and is missing some. This sample yields 20,000 to 25,000 clones, of which less than 80% are seen a single time; approximately 10% belongs to the top ten. Study-wide results and limits: When set beside controls, HIV repertoires had CDR3 length ranges that were narrower. All time points showed a repertoire dominated by clones expanded before ART.

People in the study who had HIV all got their treatment in the United States. Roughly 1-11 million cryopreserved PBMC were held in samples before DNA extraction. The chain has TRBV19 and TRBJ1-1, with D perhaps TRBD1 (6 bases). The input for sequencing was unsorted PBMCs, taken 1.1 years before starting antiretroviral therapy. The receptor's source is a woman aged 40 to 50 with HIV. The CDR3, as DNA: TGTGCCACCGCGTCTAGGGGGAGTCTGAACACTGAAGCTTTCTTT. This gives the protein CATASRGSLNTEAFF.